The 9 T cell receptor beta chains below all came from one sample that was sequenced in a study of blood T cells in healthy people across ages. Through a sample-barcoded 5' primer and a J-beta primer mix, a second PCR was run for 7 to 11 cycles. TCRdb re-called the 5' RACE reads through MiXCR, storing one row per CDR3 protein. The sample has about 1 million distinct CDR3 sequences, 35% to 55% seen once. Sequenced input: blood. The receptors stem from a woman in her sixties or seventies in good health.

V and J are TRBV7-2 and TRBJ2-7, with D possibly matching TRBD1 (6 bases). The last part of the DNA fits TRBJ2-5 better; the J call may be wrong. This CDR3 comprises 16 residues. Germline V CDR1 and CDR2: SGHTA, FQGNSA. The CDR3 DNA is TGTGCCAGCAGCTTGTCCCAGGGCAGGGGAGAAGGGACCCAGTACTTC. It yields the protein CASSLSQGRGEGTQYF.

The chain recombines TRBV5-1 with TRBJ2-7; TRBD1 agrees at 7 bases. Trimming cost V 4 bases and J 5 bases; bases outside gene matches: 9. Germline CDR1 reads SGHRS; CDR2 reads YFSETQ. CDR3 length equals 14 residues. Written as DNA, the CDR3 is TGCGCCAGCAGCGTGGACAGGACGAACAACGAGCAGTACTTC. Translating gives CASSVDRTNNEQYF. The whole variable domain, filled in from reference TRBV5-1 and TRBJ2-7, reads KAGVTQTPRYLIKTRGQQVTLSCSPISGHRSVSWYQQTPGQGLQFLFEYFSETQRNKGNFPGRFSGRQFSNSRSEMNVSTLELGDSALYLCASSVDRTNNEQYFGPGTRLTVT.

The genes are TRBV7-9 and TRBJ1-1, with 7 bases matching TRBD1. Unmatched junction bases numbered 4, after V lost 1 base and J lost 11 bases. The CDR3 consists of 12 residues. Germline CDR1 is SEHNR and CDR2 is FQNEAQ (reference sequence). The CDR3 nucleotides read TGTGCCAGCAGCTTAGACAGGGGATCGGCTTTCTTT. Translation gives CASSLDRGSAFF.

The CDR3 nucleotides read TGCAGCGTGGCCGGGGACAGGGATTCCTACGAGCAGTACTTC. The encoded protein is CSVAGDRDSYEQYF. The chain uses TRBV29-1 and TRBJ2-7; 9 bases are a match to TRBD1. Germline V gene lookup returns CDR1 SQVTM and CDR2 ANQGSEA. The J segment lost 1 base and the V segment lost 6 bases, leaving 7 bases of the junction unmatched. The CDR3 has 14 residues.

The rearrangement uses TRBV11-2 and TRBJ1-2, with TRBD1 as a possible D gene (5 bases). Germline V gene lookup returns CDR1 SGHAT and CDR2 FQNNGV. Between the trimmed V and J ends, which lost 5 bases and 3 bases, there was a span of 16 bases. There are 15 residues in the CDR3. The CDR3 loop reads CASSPRTSTYYGYTF. The CDR3 DNA reads as TGTGCCAGCAGCCCGCGGACATCAACCTACTATGGCTACACCTTC.

The genes are TRBV20-1 and TRBJ1-5, with 7 positions matching TRBD1. This CDR3 spans 14 amino acids. After removal of 2 bases from V and 2 bases from J, the junction contained 3 bases not matched to a gene. The germline gives CDR1 DFQATT, CDR2 SNEGSKA (reference sequence). CDR3 nucleotide sequence: TGCAGTGCTAGACGACAGGGCGGCAATCAGCCCCAGCATTTT. Protein product: CSARRQGGNQPQHF.

This clonotype has a handful of counts. The chain employs TRBV5-5 and TRBJ2-7, with 7 bases matching TRBD1. The trim removed 4 bases at V and 4 bases at J, leaving 11 bases unmatched. Germline CDR1 is SGHKS and CDR2 is YYEKEE (reference sequence). This CDR3 spans 15 amino acids. CDR3 amino acids: CASSGAGTVTYEQYF. As DNA, the CDR3 is TGTGCCAGCAGCGGAGCCGGGACAGTTACTTACGAGCAGTACTTC.

This clonotype appeared a few times. The V and J genes are TRBV27 and TRBJ1-5, with a weak D call TRBD1 (6 bases). Deletions cut 3 bases from V and 7 bases from J, with 13 bases between. Germline V gene lookup returns CDR1 MNHEY and CDR2 SMNVEV (reference sequence). The CDR3 covers 14 residues. CDR3 sequence reads: CASSFQGPPQPQHF. The DNA of the CDR3 is TGTGCCAGCAGTTTTCAGGGGCCGCCACAGCCCCAGCATTTT.

This clonotype was counted only a few times. The V call is TRBV20-1, the J call TRBJ2-3; maybe TRBD1 (7 bases). Germline lookup yields CDR1 DFQATT and CDR2 SNEGSKA (reference sequence). This CDR3 is 15 amino acids long. Trimming cost V 6 bases and J 2 bases, with 18 bases left between them. The CDR3 loop is CSADYRGSVTDTQYF. CDR3 in DNA: TGCAGTGCGGACTACAGGGGATCTGTCACAGATACGCAGTATTTT.